This T cell receptor (beta chain) was found in a study of T cell repertoires in cytomegalovirus infection (dated by TCRdb to between 2018 and 2021). As for the study more broadly: Peptide stimulations targeted recently identified HLA-C-restricted CMV epitopes, whose presentation resists viral immunomodulation, together with well-studied HLA-B-restricted epitopes. Donor HLA type was relevant to the analysis, as public TCR beta signatures indicated carriage of CMV infection together with the matching HLA type.

The CDR3 runs 13 amino acids, cysteine and phenylalanine included. The DNA shown is the 39-base CDR3, in frame from base 1. Between the V and J ends, shortened by 0 bases and 5 bases respectively, the junction contains 8 bases. The germline V gene (reference sequence) supplies CDR1 DFQATT and CDR2 SNEGSKA. TCRdb shows the sequencer as Illumina HiSeq 1500. In TCRdb, the public reads were trimmed at Q25 with fastp and aligned with MiXCR, with productive beta chains retained. Merged by CDR3 protein, the rows form single entries marked with the most common genes and DNA. Here the sample has about 700,000 distinct CDR3 sequences; 30% to 40% occur a single time. Approximately 18% of the sample is held by the ten biggest clonotypes. With regard to this clonotype: What antigen it recognizes has not been identified. No base quality values were provided; no much bigger clone lies one nucleotide off.

Overall study results and their limits: In both this cohort and an independent cohort of 352 donors, the cumulative frequency of public TCR beta family members distinguished carriers of CMV infection plus the relevant HLA type. In the ex vivo response, HLA-C-restricted CMV-specific TCR beta clonotypes were dominant, and in two of eight donors the single most frequent clonotype came from this HLA-C-restricted group.

In light of the paper, this sample's treatment or condition label describes: in vitro stimulation with specific CMV peptide epitopes to enrich CMV-specific T cells. The material sequenced was cultured PBMCs, taken from culture after CMV antigen stimulation. This clonotype originated in a human donor in good health (CMV status not recorded). Some clones in this sample may be carry-over from other donors' samples. The chain is encoded by TRBV20-1 joined to TRBJ1-5; no D segment can be confidently identified. The DNA sequence is TGCAGTGCTAGAGATGGGCAGCATCAGCCCCAGCATTTT. Translated, it gives CSARDGQHQPQHF.